This T cell receptor (beta chain) was documented in a study of vaccination effects on CD4 cells after COVID-19. In the study overall: Samples were given by two convalescent patients 16 days and one week before vaccination. Broader study findings: Substantial clonal contraction characterized both infection- and vaccine-induced clones late after vaccination.

The protocol was immunoSEQ multiplex PCR, while the TCRdb copy is restricted to in-frame clones and leaves out a portion. This sample has tens of thousands of clones, with 70% to 80% found just once. In this sample, this clone turned up once. Its target is not known. CD4+ T cells specific for antigen were expanded with viral peptide pools by the ViraFEST assay before sequencing. Upon completion of around eleven days in culture, CD4+ T cells were isolated. From March to December 2020, the person had a SARS-CoV-2 infection that was confirmed by PCR. With around 10 ug/ml peptides and about 10 IU/ml IL-2, fewer than 2.5 million PBMC per well were cultured. V was pared by 5 bases and J by 3 bases, with 23 bases between. CDR1 and CDR2 (germline): PRHDT, FYEKMQ (reference sequence). This CDR3 is built from 17 residues.

This sequence joins TRBV13 and TRBJ2-7; D is possibly TRBD1 or TRBD2 (6 bases each). Here the sequenced sample was CD4+ T cells from PBMCs cultured with HCoV-NL63 spike peptides, taken before COVID-19 vaccination. This sequence was found in a human donor who had a prior SARS-CoV-2 infection. The CDR3 reads CASSPGGWGADHYEQYF. In DNA, the CDR3 is TGTGCCAGCAGCCCCGGGGGTTGGGGGGCTGACCACTACGAGCAGTACTTC.